This TCR beta chain derives from a study of T cells after yellow fever vaccination. Study summary: In the case of low-cell-number fractions, SMART-Seq v4 Ultra Low Input was used for preparation.

TCRdb reanalysed the 5' RACE reads using MiXCR and keeps one entry per CDR3 protein. The sample carries about 500,000 distinct CDR3 sequences, roughly 17% recorded once. Overall study findings and caveats: Most clones from primary vaccination resurfaced after the booster (approximately 95% CD4, 88% CD8). Abundant clonotypes from the bulk population could have been carried over as contaminants into FACS-sorted repertoires. Of the clonotypes, a small share occurred in both CD4 and CD8 compartments.

On this clonotype: Its antigen remains unknown.

This sample comprised PBMCs, obtained more than 4 days after the first yellow fever vaccination. The TCR originated in a man younger than 30 who received the YFV17D yellow fever vaccine.

This CDR3 reads CASSLRTTTPDTQYF. The DNA for the CDR3 is TGCGCCAGCAGCCTTCGGACGACTACACCAGATACGCAGTATTTT. This sequence joins TRBV5-1 and TRBJ2-3, with D possibly being TRBD2 (5 bases). Germline V CDR1 and CDR2: SGHRS, YFSETQ. V lost 4 bases, J lost 4 bases, and 16 bases lay in between. The CDR3 length is 15 residues.